This paragraph reports one TCR beta chain. CDR3 length equals 15 residues. The ends lost 4 bases at V and 4 bases at J; junction bases unmatched: 5. CDR1 SGHTA and CDR2 FQGNSA come from the germline V gene. Generated by immunoSEQ multiplex PCR, the TCRdb table keeps only in-frame clones and is missing some. The sample yields more than 10,000 clones, approximately 62% seen once. Treatment in this sample: randomized to nivolumab then ipilimumab (arm A) or the reverse (arm B). This record belongs to a study of sequential checkpoint blockade in melanoma. This receptor was identified in a human donor with melanoma. The genes are TRBV7-2 and TRBJ1-5, with 9 bases matching TRBD1. Sequencing used CD8+ T cells sorted from blood (inferred from file names), obtained from a patient given nivolumab and ipilimumab in sequence. DNA of the CDR3: TGTGCCAGCAGCTCAGGGACAGGGCATAATCAGCCCCAGCATTTT. Its protein is CASSSGTGHNQPQHF. The full variable domain, in which reference TRBV7-2 and TRBJ1-5 provide the parts outside the CDR3, is GAGVSQSPSNKVTEKGKDVELRCDPISGHTALYWYRQSLGQGLEFLIYFQGNSAPDKSGLPSDRFSAERTGGSVSTLTIQRTQQEDSAVYLCASSSGTGHNQPQHFGDGTRLSIL.